Detailed here is one T cell receptor beta chain. Its target is unknown. These data originate in a study of T cell responses to AZD1222 COVID-19 vaccine. Regarding the study as a whole: At baseline, just 6 or 7 AZD1222 recipients tested seropositive. Repertoires in all cases were sampled only once the peak T cell response had passed.

CDR1 and CDR2 (germline): MNHEY, SMNVEV (reference sequence). The trim removed 2 bases at V and 6 bases at J, leaving 1 base unmatched. The CDR3 is 14 amino acids. Libraries were prepared by immunoSEQ multiplex PCR; TCRdb keeps only in-frame clonotypes and omits some of them. The table includes about 180,000 clones, over 80% detected once. The chain joins TRBV27 to TRBJ1-6; TRBD1 matches at 7 bases. This sequence was found in an adult who received the MenACWY meningococcal vaccine as a control. Specimen: peripheral blood, collected 28 days after the second dose of the MenACWY control vaccine. The CDR3 is CASSLGDSNSPLHF. The CDR3 region has the DNA TGTGCCAGCAGTTTAGGGGACAGTAATTCACCCCTCCACTTT.